This T cell receptor (beta chain) was retrieved from a study of blood T cell repertoires in COVID-19. For the study at large: Samples representing acute and convalescent COVID-19 were sourced from the United States, Italy and Spain. T cells, B-cell-depleted T cells, or PBMCs supplied cDNA or gDNA.

Authors' processing steps: The authors estimated nucleated cell counts from reference gene primer amplification. Generated by immunoSEQ multiplex PCR, the TCRdb table keeps only in-frame clones and is missing some. Clonal size and the V and J genes are those of that table, whereas D and trimming came from the DNA. The sample lists roughly 86,000 clones, about four fifths occurring once. This clone appeared a single time. The sequenced sample consisted of peripheral blood. The source is a man aged 60 to 69 with acute or convalescent COVID-19.

The CDR3, as DNA: TGTGCCAGCAGTTCAAGGGTGGGACAGGGGAACAATCAGCCCCAGCATTTT. Translated, it gives CASSSRVGQGNNQPQHF. This chain connects TRBV27 to TRBJ1-5, with 10 bases lining up with TRBD1. Unmatched junction bases numbered 9, after V lost 4 bases and J lost 3 bases. This CDR3 comprises 17 residues. Germline V gene sequence: CDR1 MNHEY, CDR2 SMNVEV (reference sequence).